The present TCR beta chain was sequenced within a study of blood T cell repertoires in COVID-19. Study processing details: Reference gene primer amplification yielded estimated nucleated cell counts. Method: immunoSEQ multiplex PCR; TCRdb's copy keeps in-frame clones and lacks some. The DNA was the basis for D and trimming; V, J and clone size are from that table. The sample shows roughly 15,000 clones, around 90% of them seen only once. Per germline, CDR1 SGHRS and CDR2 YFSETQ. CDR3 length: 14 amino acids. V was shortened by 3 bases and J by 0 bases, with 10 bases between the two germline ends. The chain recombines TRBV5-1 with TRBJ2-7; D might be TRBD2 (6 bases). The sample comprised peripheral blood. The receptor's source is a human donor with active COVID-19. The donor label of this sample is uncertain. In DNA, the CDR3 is TGCGCCAGCAGCTGGACGGAGGGCTCCTACGAGCAGTACTTC. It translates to CASSWTEGSYEQYF.